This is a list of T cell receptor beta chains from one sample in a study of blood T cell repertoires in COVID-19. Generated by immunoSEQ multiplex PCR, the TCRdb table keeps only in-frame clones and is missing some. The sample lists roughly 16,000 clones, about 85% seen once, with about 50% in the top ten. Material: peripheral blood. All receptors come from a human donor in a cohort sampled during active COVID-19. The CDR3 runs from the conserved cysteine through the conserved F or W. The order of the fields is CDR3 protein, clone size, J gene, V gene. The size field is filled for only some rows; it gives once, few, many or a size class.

CASAPGQGNYGYTF	NA	TRBJ1-2	TRBV9
CASRLESGGFGNEQFF	NA	TRBJ2-1	TRBV27
CASSVTRVVAGNEQFF	once	TRBJ2-1	TRBV7-9
CATRGQGQETQYF	once	TRBJ2-5	TRBV27
CASSVATSSGGYTQYF	NA	TRBJ2-3	TRBV9
CASIPTGVTAHEQFF	NA	TRBJ2-1	TRBV5-6
CASSLALPGREKLFF	once	TRBJ1-4	TRBV5-1
CASSLAGTDPIYEQYF	NA	TRBJ2-7	TRBV7-2
CASSIDGAGASTDTQYF	NA	TRBJ2-3	TRBV19
CASSQDSGGAIEQFF	NA	TRBJ2-1	TRBV4-2
CASSVGQLNTEAFF	NA	TRBJ1-1	TRBV9
CATSDHSNEQFF	NA	TRBJ2-1	TRBV24-1
CASSQPGLSVYEQYF	NA	TRBJ2-7	TRBV3-1/TRBV3-2
CSASPAGRTSQETQYF	NA	TRBJ2-5	TRBV20-1
CASSRTGSHTEAFF	NA	TRBJ1-1	TRBV5-4
CASSILGSANTGELFF	NA	TRBJ2-2	TRBV19
CASSEYRGDYGYTF	NA	TRBJ1-2	TRBV10-1